The 16 T cell receptor beta chains presented below share a single source sample, sequenced in a study of post-analysis software for immune sequencing data. Findings and caveats of the study: When patients were compared with controls, four to six TRBV segments were more frequent, TRBV5-6, TRBV5-1 and TRBV20-1 among them.

Tagging with unique molecular identifiers was a feature of the TCR beta cDNA libraries. A single record per CDR3 protein comes from TCRdb applying MiXCR to the PCR reads. The sample consists of roughly 700,000 distinct CDR3 sequences, roughly 27% of them appearing once. The antigens these receptors bind are not known. The sample taken for sequencing was blood. The source is a girl aged 10-17 years with multiple sclerosis.

The chain recombines TRBV4-1 with TRBJ1-3; 7 nucleotides match TRBD1. Germline CDR1 reads MGHRA; CDR2 reads YSYEKL. This CDR3 region has 17 residues. Trimming removed 2 bases from V and 0 bases from J; junction bases left unmatched: 7. Here the CDR3 reads CASSQPRDSISGNTIYF. In DNA, the CDR3 is TGCGCCAGCAGCCAACCTAGGGACAGCATCTCTGGAAACACCATATATTTT.

The chain couples TRBV7-8 to TRBJ1-5; D remains ambiguous. The CDR3 has 13 residues. Germline CDR1 and CDR2: SGHVS and FQNEAQ. Trimming left V 5 bases short and J 1 base short, with 6 bases between. The DNA of the CDR3 is TGTGCCAGCAGCCAAACCAGCAATCAGCCCCAGCATTTT. Translating gives CASSQTSNQPQHF.

The CDR3 nucleotides read TGCGCCAGCAGAGAGGGGGCTAGCGGGAGCCTGGGAGAGACCCAGTACTTC. Protein product: CASREGASGSLGETQYF. The rearrangement links TRBV5-1 to TRBJ2-5, with TRBD2 matching over 10 bases. V dropped 5 bases and J dropped 4; count of bases not matched to a gene: 14. CDR1 is SGHRS and CDR2 is YFSETQ in the germline V gene. This CDR3 has 17 residues.

The chain combines TRBV5-8 with TRBJ2-4, with TRBD1 identical over 9 bases. Germline V gene data show CDR1 as SGHTS and CDR2 as YDEGEE. With 4 bases clipped from V and 4 bases from J, the junction kept 6 bases outside the gene matches. There are 15 residues in the CDR3. This chain's CDR3 is CASSGGTGRKNIQYF. DNA for the CDR3: TGTGCCAGCAGCGGGGGGACAGGGAGGAAAAACATTCAGTACTTC.

This chain joins TRBV24-1 and TRBJ2-1; 8 nucleotides align to TRBD2. CDR1 is KGHDR, CDR2 SFDVKD, per germline. This CDR3 has 16 residues. The ends lost 2 bases at V and 7 bases at J; junction bases unmatched: 9. The CDR3 sequence: CATSDSLAGGGNEQFF. As DNA, the CDR3 is TGTGCCACCAGTGATTCACTGGCGGGAGGAGGTAATGAGCAGTTCTTC.

As concerns this clonotype: The junction departs from the called germline gene at one end, perhaps through a read error. The chain links TRBV29-1 to TRBJ2-5; no clear D gene. The CDR3 is made up of 13 amino acids. Germline CDR1 reads SQVTM; CDR2 reads ANQGSEA. The CDR3 DNA is TGCAGCGTTGCGCCGGGCCGACAAGGGACCCAGTACTTC. This sequence encodes CSVAPGRQGTQYF.

This chain joins TRBV28 and TRBJ2-3; TRBD2 matches at 7 bases. This CDR3 region has 17 residues. The V segment lost 1 base and the J segment 0 bases; nucleotides outside the gene matches: 7. From germline, CDR1 is MDHEN and CDR2 SYDVKM. The CDR3 nucleotides are TGTGCCAGCAGTTTATTAGGCCTAGCGGACAGCACAGATACGCAGTATTTT. Translating it yields CASSLLGLADSTDTQYF.

This chain connects TRBV5-1 to TRBJ2-1; 10 nucleotides align to TRBD1. The trim removed 4 bases at V and 2 bases at J, leaving 9 bases unmatched. Looked up from germline, CDR1 is SGHRS and CDR2 is YFSETQ. The CDR3 covers 17 residues. The CDR3 DNA is TGCGCCAGCAGCACGGGGACAGGGGCCGCCGCCTACAATGAGCAGTTCTTC. Protein: CASSTGTGAAAYNEQFF. The entire variable domain, with the rest obtained from reference TRBV5-1 and TRBJ2-1, is as follows: KAGVTQTPRYLIKTRGQQVTLSCSPISGHRSVSWYQQTPGQGLQFLFEYFSETQRNKGNFPGRFSGRQFSNSRSEMNVSTLELGDSALYLCASSTGTGAAAYNEQFFGPGTRLTVL.

There are a few counts of this clonotype. CDR3 DNA sequence: TGCGCCAGCAGCTTGCAGTCTCTGGTTTTTTCCTACAATGAGCAGTTCTTC. It encodes CASSLQSLVFSYNEQFF. The chain is built from TRBV5-1 and TRBJ2-1; D uncertain. Deletions cut 1 base from V and 1 base from J, with 15 bases between. Germline CDR1 is SGHRS and CDR2 is YFSETQ. This CDR3 has 17 amino acids.

V usage is TRBV24-1 and J usage is TRBJ2-3; 7 nucleotides agree with TRBD2. Looked up from germline, CDR1 is KGHDR and CDR2 is SFDVKD. CDR3 size: 14 residues. Trimming cost V 9 bases and J 2 bases; bases outside gene matches: 7. The CDR3 region is CATESLADTDTQYF. The CDR3, as DNA: TGTGCCACCGAGAGTCTAGCGGACACAGATACGCAGTATTTT.

This clonotype was seen a handful of times. The chain employs TRBV7-2 and TRBJ2-1; D is uncertain. Germline values: CDR1 SGHTA, CDR2 FQGNSA. This CDR3 comprises 16 residues. Trimming took off 3 bases at V and 0 bases at J, with 12 bases between the two ends. The CDR3 DNA reads TGTGCCAGCAGCTTCAGAGGCGGCCCCTCCTACAATGAGCAGTTCTTC. It encodes CASSFRGGPSYNEQFF.

The genes are TRBV21-1 and TRBJ1-5. TRBV21-1 is shown as a pseudogene. This CDR3 is 15 amino acids long. Written as DNA, the CDR3 is TGTGCCAGCAGAGACACGATCGGATTTCGACAGCCCCAGCATTTT. Amino acid sequence: CASRDTIGFRQPQHF.

The CDR3 loop is CASSLEGPKRDSSSTDTQYF. DNA of the CDR3: TGCGCCAGCAGCTTGGAGGGGCCCAAACGGGACAGCTCTAGCACAGATACGCAGTATTTT. V usage is TRBV5-1 and J usage is TRBJ2-3, with 7 bases that match TRBD1. Trimming cost V 0 bases and J 0 bases; bases outside gene matches: 16. Germline lookup yields CDR1 SGHRS and CDR2 YFSETQ. The CDR3 runs 20 residues.

This clonotype was counted a few times. The gene calls are TRBV15 and TRBJ1-5; D gene ambiguous. V was pared by 4 bases and J by 3 bases, with 4 bases between. CDR1 and CDR2 from the germline V gene are LNHNV and YYDKDF (reference sequence). The CDR3 contains 12 residues. The CDR3 nucleotides are TGTGCCACCAGCACCCACAATCAGCCCCAGCATTTT. Translated, it gives CATSTHNQPQHF.

This clonotype was recorded at least ten times. The genes are TRBV29-1 and TRBJ2-4, with TRBD2 as a possible D gene (6 bases). Germline V gene lookup returns CDR1 SQVTM and CDR2 ANQGSEA. The CDR3 spans 14 residues. The V end was cut by 7 bases, the J end by 3 bases, with 16 bases between. CDR3 sequence: CSARETLDKNIQYF. The CDR3 DNA reads as TGCAGCGCCCGGGAGACCTTAGACAAAAACATTCAGTACTTC. Together with reference TRBV29-1 and TRBJ2-4, the CDR3 gives the full variable domain: SAVISQKPSRDICQRGTSLTIQCQVDSQVTMMFWYRQQPGQSLTLIATANQGSEATYESGFVIDKFPISRPNLTFSTLTVSNMSPEDSSIYLCSARETLDKNIQYFGAGTRLSVL.

CDR3 nucleotides: TGCAGTGCTCCCTTTCCGGGAGGGGCAGATACGCAGTATTTT. Encoded protein: CSAPFPGGADTQYF. The chain recombines TRBV20-1 with TRBJ2-3, with 8 positions matching TRBD2. CDR3 size: 14 residues. V lost 5 bases to trimming and J lost 4 bases; unmatched junction nucleotides: 8. In germline, CDR1 is DFQATT, CDR2 SNEGSKA (reference sequence).